What follows describes a single T cell receptor (beta chain). Its recognized antigen is unknown. The record has no base qualities; no much larger clone is one base away. Samples from volunteer blood donors who had recovered from COVID-19 were contributed by a second Seattle source. The collaborating institutions used their own protocols to collect whole blood in K2EDTA tubes. For TCRbeta analysis, collaborators shipped samples as frozen whole blood, isolated PBMCs, or DNA extracted from either of those sample types. Relative to germline, V is 0 bases shorter and J is 9 bases shorter, with 9 bases between their ends. CDR1 and CDR2 are drawn from the germline V gene (reference sequence): MNHNY, SVGAGI. There are 13 amino acids in the CDR3, from cysteine to phenylalanine inclusive. The DNA shown is the 39-base CDR3, in frame from base 1. TCRbeta CDR3 regions were amplified from genomic DNA by means of the immunoSEQ Assay, a bias-controlled multiplex PCR. Regarding the original processing steps: Nucleated cell counts per sample were estimated from amplification of reference gene primers within the assay. Sequence reads were collapsed and filtered to measure the absolute abundance of every unique TCRbeta CDR3 rearrangement. For each sample, productive Simpson clonality was calculated as the square root of Simpson's diversity index over productive rearrangements. In its TCRdb copy, this immuneACCESS table keeps in-frame sequences only and misses some clones. Where compared with another copy, unresolved V genes explain less than half of these, and the others have no known cause. V and J calls and clone size are copied from that table; D and trimming were computed from the DNA. This sample lists around 140,000 clones; 80% were detected once. The ten largest account for approximately 3.5% of the sample.

These data originate in a study of blood T cell repertoires in COVID-19 (TCRdb year 2020). As for the study more broadly: Collaborator samples came from the United States, Italy and Spain and covered acute and convalescent phases of COVID-19. Where available, HLA class I and class II types were obtained from metadata supplied by the sample provider rather than from assay-based typing. Samples came from the ongoing ImmuneRACE study (first 160 participants) plus 1,254 subjects from 6 global collaborators. The material from the prospective study consisted of cDNA or gDNA derived from T cells, B-cell-depleted T cells, or PBMCs. The repertoires were released in a freely available public database intended as a resource for research on the immune response to SARS-CoV-2. Deeply sampled blood TCRbeta repertoires from subjects exposed to, actively infected with, or recovered from COVID-19 were included in the dataset. Sample metadata almost always included a de-identified subject ID, COVID-19 status, age in years and sex. What the research found in general, with its limitations: The quantity of clinical and demographic metadata differed by source and by participant and was supplied without curation.

In this chain, TRBV6-6 is recombined with TRBJ2-1, with TRBD1 tentatively as D gene (5 bases match). This clonotype was sampled from an older man who had recovered from COVID-19. Sequencing was performed on peripheral blood. Here the CDR3 is given as CASSYSEGVEQFF. The DNA sequence is TGTGCCAGCAGTTACTCGGAAGGGGTTGAGCAGTTCTTC.